Below, 26 T cell receptor beta chains from the same sample are listed, as sequenced in a study of cytomegalovirus exposure and HLA in healthy donors. In the PCR, 60 Vbeta and 13 Jbeta primers were used. Sequenced by immunoSEQ multiplex PCR; TCRdb stores in-frame clones only, minus some. The sample has about 150,000 clones, around 79% seen once; the top ten hold around 7.2%. Sequencing used PBMCs. These receptors originate from a man under 40 in good health and CMV-seropositive.

This chain links TRBV7-9 with TRBJ2-1, with 7 bases lining up with TRBD2. The germline V gene encodes CDR1 SEHNR and CDR2 FQNEAQ (reference sequence). The CDR3 is 11 amino acids. V was pared by 5 bases and J by 10 bases, with 2 bases of the junction left unmatched. The CDR3 DNA is TGTGCCAGCAGCCCTAGCGGAGAGCAGTTCTTC. Translating gives CASSPSGEQFF.

The chain recombines TRBV7-9 with TRBJ1-4; D might be TRBD1 (5 bases). The V end was cut by 3 bases, the J end by 2 bases, with 7 bases between. CDR1 is SEHNR, CDR2 FQNEAQ, per germline (reference sequence). The CDR3 is 14 amino acids. CDR3 in amino acids: CASSLGGTNEKLFF. DNA for the CDR3: TGTGCCAGCAGCTTGGGGGGGACTAATGAAAAACTGTTTTTT.

J is TRBJ1-4 and V is TRBV14; D remains unclear. The CDR3 totals 15 residues. In germline, CDR1 is SGHDN, CDR2 FVKESK. V was clipped by 1 base and J by 3 bases, with 9 bases between them. This CDR3 is CASSQARVPNEKLFF. CDR3 DNA sequence: TGTGCCAGCAGCCAAGCGAGGGTACCTAATGAAAAACTGTTTTTT.

The CDR3: CASRRTRSSYNEQFF. CDR3 nucleotides: TGTGCCAGCAGAAGGACTAGAAGCTCCTACAATGAGCAGTTCTTC. V gene TRBV27 combines with J gene TRBJ2-1, with 7 bases that match TRBD2. With V trimmed by 6 bases and J by 0 bases, 5 bases remained unmatched. This CDR3 contains 15 residues. CDR1 and CDR2 from the germline V gene are MNHEY and SMNVEV (reference sequence).

To note about this clone: This sample includes further DNA sequences coding for the same CDR3. The V call is TRBV27, the J call TRBJ2-1; perhaps TRBD1 as D (5 bases). From germline, CDR1 is MNHEY and CDR2 SMNVEV (reference sequence). Trimming left V 2 bases short and J 6 bases short, with 5 bases between. This CDR3 is 12 amino acids long. CDR3 residues: CASSLRGNEQFF. The CDR3 DNA sequence: TGTGCCAGCAGTTTAAGGGGCAATGAGCAGTTCTTC.

The chain employs TRBV4-3 and TRBJ2-1; 7 nucleotides line up with TRBD2. Losses at the gene ends were 3 bases for V and 0 bases for J; bases not matched to a gene: 20. The germline CDR1 and CDR2 sequences are LGHNA and YSLEER. The CDR3 has 21 residues. The CDR3 sequence: CASSQGTGGRSGAPSYNEQFF. As DNA, the CDR3 is TGCGCCAGCAGCCAGGGAACGGGTGGGCGGAGCGGGGCTCCCTCCTACAATGAGCAGTTCTTC.

This chain links TRBV25-1 with TRBJ2-2; 9 nucleotides line up with TRBD1. V dropped 1 base and J dropped 2; count of bases not matched to a gene: 2. Germline lookup yields CDR1 MGHDK and CDR2 SYGVNS. There are 16 residues in the CDR3. CDR3: CASSEWGQGNTGELFF. CDR3 nucleotides: TGTGCCAGCAGTGAATGGGGACAGGGAAACACCGGGGAGCTGTTTTTT.

The V call is TRBV4-2, the J call TRBJ2-5; TRBD2 matches 13 bases. The ends lost 4 bases at V and 2 bases at J; junction bases unmatched: 4. The CDR3 sequence is 16 residues long. Germline CDR1 LGHNA, CDR2 YNFKEQ. Written as DNA, the CDR3 is TGTGCCAGCAGCCGGGGGACTAGCGGGGAGCAAGAGACCCAGTACTTC. Its protein product is CASSRGTSGEQETQYF.

The chain has TRBV7-2 and TRBJ2-5; perhaps TRBD1 as D (6 bases). V lost 3 bases and J 5 bases, leaving 10 bases between the germline ends. The CDR3 loop spans 13 amino acids. The germline V gene encodes CDR1 SGHTA and CDR2 FQGNSA. In DNA form, the CDR3 reads TGTGCCAGCAGCTTGAACAGGGAGGAGACCCAGTACTTC. This translates into CASSLNREETQYF.

The genes are TRBV5-1 and TRBJ2-1; 10 bases match TRBD1. Germline V gene lookup returns CDR1 SGHRS and CDR2 YFSETQ. The CDR3 is 20 amino acids. The J segment lost 3 bases and the V segment lost 3 bases, leaving 18 bases of the junction unmatched. The CDR3 loop is CASSSGTGEIGTIVYNEQFF. The CDR3 region has the DNA TGCGCCAGCAGCTCCGGGACAGGGGAGATTGGGACTATAGTCTACAATGAGCAGTTCTTC.

This chain connects TRBV7-2 to TRBJ2-1; TRBD2 agrees at 9 bases. Per the germline V gene, CDR1 is SGHTA and CDR2 is FQGNSA. V shed 7 bases and J 10 bases; nucleotides not matched to a gene: 14. The CDR3 consists of 15 residues. CDR3 DNA: TGTGCCAGCAACCGCCTCGGCGGGGGGGGTCGGGAGCAGTTCTTC. As protein: CASNRLGGGGREQFF.

The chain uses TRBV5-8 and TRBJ2-3; D possibly corresponds to TRBD2 (6 bases). V was pared by 7 bases and J by 6 bases, with 18 bases between. The CDR3 totals 14 residues. The germline gives CDR1 SGHTS, CDR2 YDEGEE. The CDR3 DNA reads TGTGCCAGCTCCCGGGCGGGAACGGGGGATACGCAGTATTTT. Protein product: CASSRAGTGDTQYF.

The chain uses TRBV7-8 and TRBJ2-2, with TRBD2 matching 9 bases. V shed 1 base and J 6 bases; nucleotides not matched to a gene: 3. Germline CDR1 and CDR2: SGHVS and FQNEAQ. CDR3 length equals 15 residues. CDR3 DNA sequence: TGTGCCAGCAGCTTAGTGCGGGAGGGGGCCGGGGAGCTGTTTTTT. Translated: CASSLVREGAGELFF.

The gene calls are TRBV5-6 and TRBJ2-7; D may be TRBD1 (6 bases). The CDR3 covers 15 residues. Germline CDR1 is SGHDT and CDR2 is YYEEEE. The V gene lost 2 bases and the J gene lost 3 bases, with 15 bases spanning the gap. CDR3 in amino acids: CASSFGRTALYEQYF. The CDR3 region has the DNA TGTGCCAGCAGCTTTGGCCGGACAGCCCTCTACGAGCAGTACTTC.

The CDR3 loop reads CASSSRLAGGETQYF. CDR3 sequence (DNA): TGTGCCAGCAGCTCCCGACTAGCGGGAGGGGAGACCCAGTACTTC. V gene TRBV13 combines with J gene TRBJ2-5, with 14 nucleotides matching TRBD2. CDR1 is PRHDT and CDR2 is FYEKMQ in the germline V gene (reference sequence). This CDR3 spans 15 amino acids. Trimming removed 4 bases from V and 5 bases from J; junction bases left unmatched: 3.

The rearrangement uses TRBV5-4 and TRBJ2-3, with D tentatively TRBD1 (5 bases). Germline-derived CDR1 and CDR2 are SGHNT and YYREEE (reference sequence). Trimming removed 10 bases from V and 2 bases from J, with 17 bases in between. The CDR3 consists of 14 residues. CDR3 sequence: CAGRRAGNTDTQYF. The CDR3 DNA sequence: TGTGCCGGCCGCAGGGCAGGGAACACAGATACGCAGTATTTT.

This clone was observed a single time. J is TRBJ1-2 and V is TRBV10-1; TRBD1 matches at 7 bases. J was trimmed by 8 bases and V by 5 bases; bases with no gene match: 8. Germline V gene sequence: CDR1 WNHNN, CDR2 SYGVQD (reference sequence). CDR3 length: 13 residues. CDR3 sequence: CASSKEGGGGYTF. DNA for the CDR3: TGCGCCAGCAGTAAAGAAGGGGGCGGAGGCTACACCTTC.

This chain uses TRBV28 with TRBJ2-1; 10 bases are shared with TRBD2. The CDR3 totals 16 residues. Germline CDR1 reads MDHEN; CDR2 reads SYDVKM. V shed 6 bases and J 9 bases; nucleotides not matched to a gene: 14. CDR3 sequence: CASRPTTSGISVEQFF. DNA of the CDR3: TGTGCCAGCAGGCCTACTACTAGCGGGATAAGTGTTGAGCAGTTCTTC. Full variable domain (rest looked up from reference TRBV28 and TRBJ2-1): DVKVTQSSRYLVKRTGEKVFLECVQDMDHENMFWYRQDPGLGLRLIYFSYDVKMKEKGDIPEGYSVSREKKERFSLILESASTNQTSMYLCASRPTTSGISVEQFFGPGTRLTVL.

This CDR3 is CASSQNRVRSSGNTIYF. CDR3 nucleotides: TGTGCCAGCAGTCAGAACAGGGTCCGCAGCTCTGGAAACACCATATATTTT. The V and J genes are TRBV7-8 and TRBJ1-3, with TRBD1 as a possible D gene (6 bases). V gave up 6 bases and J gave up 0 bases, with 18 bases separating them. The CDR3 loop spans 17 amino acids. Germline V lookup: CDR1 SGHVS, CDR2 FQNEAQ. The entire variable domain, with the rest obtained from reference TRBV7-8 and TRBJ1-3, is as follows: GAGVSQSPRYKVAKRGQDVALRCDPISGHVSLFWYQQALGQGPEFLTYFQNEAQLDKSGLPSDRFFAERPEGSVSTLKIQRTQQEDSAVYLCASSQNRVRSSGNTIYFGEGSWLTVV.

The gene calls are TRBV5-4 and TRBJ2-7, with D maybe TRBD2 (5 bases). Germline CDR1 and CDR2: SGHNT and YYREEE (reference sequence). The CDR3 loop spans 11 amino acids. V was pared by 8 bases and J by 5 bases, with 11 bases between. The CDR3 DNA follows: TGTGCCAGTGCTCGGGGAAACGAGCAGTACTTC. This translates into CASARGNEQYF. The complete variable domain, with remaining parts taken from reference TRBV5-4 and TRBJ2-7, reads ETGVTQSPTHLIKTRGQQVTLRCSSQSGHNTVSWYQQALGQGPQFIFQYYREEENGRGNFPPRFSGLQFPNYSSELNVNALELDDSALYLCASARGNEQYFGPGTRLTVT.

The chain employs TRBV5-8 and TRBJ2-3, with D possibly being TRBD2 (6 bases). Trimming pared 6 bases from V and 0 bases from J, leaving 8 bases between. Germline V gene data show CDR1 as SGHTS and CDR2 as YDEGEE. The CDR3 has 13 amino acids. The CDR3 nucleotides are TGTGCCAGCAACGGGGGTAGCACAGATACGCAGTATTTT. Its protein product is CASNGGSTDTQYF.

The V gene is TRBV6-6, the J gene TRBJ2-3; 10 bases match TRBD1. Germline trimming cut 8 bases from V and 4 bases from J; bases unmatched to any gene: 3. The CDR3 loop spans 13 amino acids. In germline, CDR1 is MNHNY, CDR2 SVGAGI (reference sequence). CDR3 coding DNA: TGTGCCAGCCTCGACAGGGGGCCAGATACGCAGTATTTT. This gives the protein CASLDRGPDTQYF.

V gene TRBV6-4 combines with J gene TRBJ2-1; TRBD2 is a possible D gene (7 bases). Between the trimmed V and J ends, which lost 3 bases and 9 bases, there was a span of 18 bases. The CDR3 has 15 residues. From germline, CDR1 is MRHNA and CDR2 SNTAGT. CDR3 coding DNA: TGTGCCAGCAGTGAATCGGGGGGCGCCCCGCCTGAGCAGTTCTTC. Amino acids: CASSESGGAPPEQFF.

V and J are TRBV29-1 and TRBJ2-7; 9 bases align to TRBD1. The CDR3 is 13 residues long. CDR1 is SQVTM, CDR2 ANQGSEA, per germline. J was trimmed by 3 bases and V by 7 bases; bases with no gene match: 7. CDR3 nucleotides: TGCAGCGGGGGACAGGGATGGAGCTACGAGCAGTACTTC. Its protein is CSGGQGWSYEQYF.

Here the CDR3 reads CASSSHRVEAFF. The CDR3 coding sequence is TGTGCCAGCAGCTCCCACAGGGTTGAAGCTTTCTTT. The genes are TRBV7-9 and TRBJ1-1; TRBD1 might be the D (6 bases). V was shortened by 4 bases and J by 7 bases, with 10 bases between the two germline ends. Germline CDR1 SEHNR, CDR2 FQNEAQ (reference sequence). This CDR3 spans 12 amino acids.

This chain uses TRBV7-9 with TRBJ1-1; 7 bases are shared with TRBD1. CDR1 is SEHNR and CDR2 is FQNEAQ in the germline V gene (reference sequence). The CDR3 contains 15 residues. Trimming removed 7 bases from V and 2 bases from J; junction bases left unmatched: 10. This CDR3 reads CASIQSDRDNTEAFF. CDR3 sequence (DNA): TGTGCCAGCATCCAAAGTGACAGGGACAACACTGAAGCTTTCTTT.